This T cell receptor (beta chain) was obtained from a study of cytomegalovirus exposure and HLA in healthy donors. In the study overall: From about 200 million T cells, an earlier analysis saw 117 million unique TCR beta sequences. Membership in the Caucasian-associated ancestry cluster was found for 81% of a few hundred genotyped donors. Study-wide results and limits: Data from an earlier analysis indicated that most TCR beta V segments were productive either about 87% or about 30% of the time. TCR beta V- and J-gene trimming was later associated with a missense DCLRE1C variant.

V shed 1 base, J shed 4 bases, and the junction held 3 bases outside the gene matches. Germline CDR1 is SGHRS and CDR2 is YFSETQ. CDR3 length: 15 residues. PCR employed 60 Vbeta and 13 Jbeta primers. TCRdb's copy holds only in-frame clones and misses some; the assay was immunoSEQ multiplex PCR. The sample records fewer than 110,000 clones, 82% being singletons. On this clone itself: Antigen: not known.

This receptor was obtained from a man between 25 and 39 years old in good health and CMV-seropositive. The sequenced material came from PBMCs. The chain has TRBV5-1 and TRBJ2-5, with 11 bases aligning to TRBD2. This chain's CDR3 is CASSLFTSGGETQYF. The DNA of the CDR3 is TGCGCCAGCAGCTTGTTTACTAGCGGGGGAGAGACCCAGTACTTC.